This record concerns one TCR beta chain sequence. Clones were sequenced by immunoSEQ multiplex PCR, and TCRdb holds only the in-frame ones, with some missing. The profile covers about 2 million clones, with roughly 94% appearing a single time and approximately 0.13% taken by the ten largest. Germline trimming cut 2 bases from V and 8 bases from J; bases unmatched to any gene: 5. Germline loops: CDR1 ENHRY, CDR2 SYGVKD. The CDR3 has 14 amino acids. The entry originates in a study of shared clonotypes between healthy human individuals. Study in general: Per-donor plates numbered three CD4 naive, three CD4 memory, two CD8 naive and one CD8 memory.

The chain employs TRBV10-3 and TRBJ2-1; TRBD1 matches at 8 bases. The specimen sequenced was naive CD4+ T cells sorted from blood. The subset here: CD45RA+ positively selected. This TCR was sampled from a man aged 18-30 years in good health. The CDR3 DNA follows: TGTGCCATCAGTGAGACGACAGGGGTCGATGAGCAGTTCTTC. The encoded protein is CAISETTGVDEQFF.